Each of the 19 T cell receptor beta chains below was sequenced from the same sample in a study of identical twins. TCRdb ran MiXCR on the 5' RACE reads and lists one entry per CDR3 protein. Among some 590,000 distinct CDR3 sequences listed, over 8.5% were seen once. These data are also associated with another study on yellow fever vaccine responses in identical twins.

The sample consisted of PBMCs. The receptors come from a woman under 30 in good health.

A few counts support this clonotype. V gene TRBV6-1 combines with J gene TRBJ2-4; D is tentatively TRBD1 or TRBD2 (5 bases each). V was trimmed by 7 bases and J by 6 bases, leaving 19 bases between them. The germline V gene encodes CDR1 MNHNS and CDR2 SASEGT. The CDR3 has 15 residues. CDR3 residues: CASIGSGSGLNIQYF. The CDR3 region has the DNA TGTGCCAGCATAGGTTCGGGGTCAGGGCTAAACATTCAGTACTTC.

At least ten counts were recorded for this clonotype. The rearrangement uses TRBV12-3 or TRBV12-4 and TRBJ2-1, with D perhaps TRBD2 (6 bases). The CDR3 has 14 residues. Trimming shortened V by 0 bases and J by 5 bases, and 8 bases separated the two germline ends. The CDR3 region is CASSLALAHNEQFF. The DNA for the CDR3 is TGTGCCAGCAGTTTAGCCCTAGCGCACAATGAGCAGTTCTTC.

This clonotype has a count of ten or more. V gene TRBV7-9 combines with J gene TRBJ2-2; D is possibly TRBD1 (5 bases). The germline CDR1 and CDR2 sequences are SEHNR and FQNEAQ (reference sequence). This CDR3 comprises 16 residues. V was trimmed by 4 bases and J by 6 bases, leaving 18 bases between them. CDR3 in amino acids: CASSSTAGLKAGELFF. For the CDR3, the DNA is TGTGCCAGCAGCTCAACGGCAGGGTTAAAGGCCGGGGAGCTGTTTTTT. Based on the CDR3 plus reference TRBV7-9 and TRBJ2-2, the full variable domain is DTGVSQNPRHKITKRGQNVTFRCDPISEHNRLYWYRQTLGQGPEFLTYFQNEAQLEKSRLLSDRFSAERPKGSFSTLEIQRTEQGDSAMYLCASSSTAGLKAGELFFGEGSRLTVL.

This clonotype came up a few times. The rearrangement uses TRBV11-3 and TRBJ1-1; no clear D. The V gene lost 0 bases and the J gene lost 1 base, with 9 bases spanning the gap. Germline CDR1 and CDR2: SGHNT and YENEEA. This CDR3 spans 15 amino acids. DNA of the CDR3: TGTGCCAGCAGCTTAGATAACGGAGGGAACACTGAAGCTTTCTTT. This encodes CASSLDNGGNTEAFF. Looking up the rest from reference TRBV11-3 and TRBJ1-1 gives the full variable domain: EAGVVQSPRYKIIEKKQPVAFWCNPISGHNTLYWYLQNLGQGPELLIRYENEEAVDDSQLPKDRFSAERLKGVDSTLKIQPAELGDSAVYLCASSLDNGGNTEAFFGQGTRLTVV.

In this sample, this clonotype turned up a few times. The chain couples TRBV25-1 to TRBJ2-1, with no clear D. The V gene's germline CDR1 is MGHDK and CDR2 SYGVNS. This CDR3 region has 14 residues. V was pared by 8 bases and J by 0 bases, with 11 bases between. CDR3 residues: CASGHHSSYNEQFF. CDR3 DNA: TGTGCCAGCGGGCACCATAGCTCCTACAATGAGCAGTTCTTC.

In this sample, this clonotype turned up a few times. V and J are TRBV4-3 and TRBJ2-1, with 10 positions matching TRBD2. Trimming cost V 1 base and J 10 bases; bases outside gene matches: 10. Germline CDR1 reads LGHNA; CDR2 reads YSLEER. The CDR3 contains 16 residues. The CDR3 spells CASSQVPLGLAKEQFF. CDR3 bases: TGCGCCAGCAGCCAAGTCCCTCTGGGACTAGCGAAAGAGCAGTTCTTC.

The chain combines TRBV2 with TRBJ2-2; D call uncertain. V shed 1 base and J shed 0 bases, with 6 bases lying between them. In germline, CDR1 is SNHLY, CDR2 FYNNEI. The CDR3 is made up of 15 amino acids. In nucleotides, the CDR3 is TGTGCCAGCAGTGAAGAGGTTCCGAACACCGGGGAGCTGTTTTTT. Translation: CASSEEVPNTGELFF.

This clonotype showed up just a few times. The J gene is TRBJ2-1, the V gene TRBV3-1; D possibly matches TRBD1 or TRBD2 (5 bases each). In germline, CDR1 is LGHDT, CDR2 YNNKEL (reference sequence). Between the trimmed V and J ends, which lost 0 bases and 11 bases, there was a span of 14 bases. This CDR3 comprises 14 residues. The CDR3 here is CASSQEGTGPQQFF. The CDR3 nucleotides read TGTGCCAGCAGCCAAGAGGGAACGGGGCCGCAGCAGTTCTTC.

The chain joins TRBV9 to TRBJ1-2; 8 bases are shared with TRBD1. Losses at the gene ends were 1 base for V and 2 bases for J; bases not matched to a gene: 13. The V gene's germline CDR1 is SGDLS and CDR2 YYNGEE. CDR3 size: 18 residues. The CDR3, as DNA: TGTGCCAGCAGCGTATCCCCGACAGGGGACAACCCCAACTATGGCTACACCTTC. It yields the protein CASSVSPTGDNPNYGYTF.

A few counts support this clonotype. The CDR3 bases are TGTGCCAGCAGTTCCTACCTCCAAGCGGGGGGGGACCAAGAGACCCAGTACTTC. Its protein product is CASSSYLQAGGDQETQYF. V and J are TRBV12-3 or TRBV12-4 and TRBJ2-5, with 10 bases fitting TRBD2. This CDR3 contains 18 residues. V shed 4 bases and J 0 bases; nucleotides not matched to a gene: 11.

This chain joins TRBV7-9 and TRBJ2-7, with TRBD2 matching over 8 bases. Germline V CDR1 and CDR2: SEHNR, FQNEAQ (reference sequence). The V gene end was trimmed by 6 bases and the J gene end by 1 base; junction bases not matched to a gene: 5. There are 14 residues in the CDR3. DNA for the CDR3: TGTGCCAGCAGTGGAGGCGGGAGGTCCTACGAGCAGTACTTC. It specifies CASSGGGRSYEQYF.

This clonotype was recorded many times. The chain has TRBV15 and TRBJ2-3; TRBD1 aligns across 8 bases. The CDR3 is 17 amino acids. Germline V CDR1 and CDR2: LNHNV, YYDKDF (reference sequence). V gave up 0 bases and J gave up 4 bases; unmatched junction bases: 9. The CDR3 DNA follows: TGTGCCACCAGCAGAGACCCAGGACAGGGCCGTGCAGATACGCAGTATTTT. As protein: CATSRDPGQGRADTQYF.

This clonotype has a handful of counts. The chain has TRBV9 and TRBJ2-3; 9 bases are a match to TRBD1. The CDR3 sequence is 15 residues long. V lost 2 bases to trimming and J lost 4 bases; unmatched junction nucleotides: 5. Germline loops: CDR1 SGDLS, CDR2 YYNGEE. The CDR3 here is CASSVGTGRADTQYF. In DNA, the CDR3 is TGTGCCAGCAGCGTTGGGACAGGGAGGGCAGATACGCAGTATTTT.

This clonotype was seen more than once but under ten times. V is TRBV5-1 and J is TRBJ1-5; 11 bases map to TRBD1. CDR1 is SGHRS and CDR2 is YFSETQ in the germline V gene. The CDR3 extends over 15 amino acids. The V segment lost 4 bases and the J segment 4 bases; nucleotides outside the gene matches: 4. CDR3 nucleotide sequence: TGCGCCAGCAGCCCCGGGGACAGGGGGAATCAGCCCCAGCATTTT. Translating gives CASSPGDRGNQPQHF.

Turning to this clonotype: A read error may be the cause here, since a much bigger clone is one base away. CDR3 residues: CSAIQSSYNEQLF. In DNA, the CDR3 is TGCAGTGCCATACAGAGCTCCTACAATGAGCAGCTCTTC. This chain links TRBV20-1 with TRBJ2-1; D call uncertain. The CDR3 covers 13 residues. Germline CDR1 DFQATT, CDR2 SNEGSKA (reference sequence).

The CDR3 is CSARATDRVSYEQYF. For the CDR3, the DNA is TGCAGTGCTAGAGCTACGGACAGGGTTTCCTACGAGCAGTACTTC. The chain joins TRBV20-1 to TRBJ2-7; 8 nucleotides line up with TRBD1. Looked up from germline, CDR1 is DFQATT and CDR2 is SNEGSKA (reference sequence). V gave up 1 base and J gave up 1 base; unmatched junction bases: 6. The CDR3 has 15 residues.

The genes are TRBV7-9 and TRBJ2-4; tentative D call: TRBD1 (5 bases). Germline lookup yields CDR1 SEHNR and CDR2 FQNEAQ (reference sequence). Trimming shortened V by 10 bases and J by 5 bases, and 15 bases separated the two germline ends. There are 13 residues in the CDR3. Here the CDR3 DNA reads TGTGCCATCCCAGCTGACAGAGAAAACATTCAGTACTTC. Translating it yields CAIPADRENIQYF.

This clonotype was seen many times. The V and J genes are TRBV7-8 and TRBJ2-7; 8 bases match TRBD2. Germline values: CDR1 SGHVS, CDR2 FQNEAQ. The CDR3 is 14 amino acids. Trimming took 3 bases from V and 3 from J; bases not matched to a gene: 4. CDR3: CASSFPSGSYEQYF. Here the CDR3 DNA reads TGTGCCAGCAGCTTTCCCAGCGGGAGCTACGAGCAGTACTTC.

The chain is built from TRBV29-1 and TRBJ1-4; no definite D call. This CDR3 contains 14 residues. Germline assignment: CDR1 SQVTM and CDR2 ANQGSEA. Deletions cut 4 bases from V and 0 bases from J, with 9 bases between. CDR3 in amino acids: CSVVGSSTNEKLFF. The CDR3 DNA sequence: TGCAGCGTTGTGGGGTCTTCAACTAATGAAAAACTGTTTTTT.